These T cell receptor beta chains were read from a single sample in a study of blood T cell repertoires in COVID-19. Profiling relied on immunoSEQ multiplex PCR, and the TCRdb table lists in-frame clones only, not all of them. The sample shows fewer than 120,000 clones, roughly 85% of them seen only once. The sample taken for sequencing was peripheral blood. The origin of the receptors is a woman aged 80 or older with active or convalescent COVID-19. The CDR3 runs from the conserved cysteine through the conserved F or W. Fields, in order: V gene, J gene, CDR3 protein.

TRBV6-1	TRBJ2-1	CASSEAPVAWSGNEQFF
TRBV5-6	TRBJ2-3	CASSSNPGSADTQYF
TRBV5-4	TRBJ1-1	CASSLSQDTEAFF
TRBV28	TRBJ1-2	CASSLDGTGGKYYGYTF
TRBV7-2	TRBJ2-7	CASSLELREASSYEQYF
TRBV19	TRBJ2-7	CASSSGTGGDEQYF
TRBV5-4	TRBJ1-1	CASSLQGTATEAFF
TRBV10-3	TRBJ2-7	CAISDGWRGRPWEQYF
TRBV5-4	TRBJ2-1	CASSPGWGQGIIIRNEQFF
TRBV28	TRBJ1-4	CASSSPGQGSEKLFF
TRBV6-6	TRBJ1-5	CASSSTGVYQPQHF
TRBV6-5	TRBJ2-7	CAGGRVGEQYF
TRBV3-1/TRBV3-2	TRBJ1-3	CASSPTGNTIYF
TRBV27	TRBJ2-1	CASSYPSGRQFF
TRBV27	TRBJ1-5	CASSLYRGDQPQHF
TRBV11-3	TRBJ2-2	CASTSGTGELFF
TRBV20-1	TRBJ2-7	CSAPLWEEQYF
TRBV5-4	TRBJ2-5	CASRQGSQETQYF
TRBV30	TRBJ2-5	CAWSISGSRTEETQYF
TRBV5-1	TRBJ2-2	CASSLTSGYTGELFF
TRBV19	TRBJ1-5	CASSITGLQPQHF
TRBV27	TRBJ2-7	CASSLNPLAGPYEQYF
TRBV5-4	TRBJ2-1	CASSLISATNEQFF
TRBV7-6	TRBJ2-3	CASSSGLTDTDTQYF
TRBV5-1	TRBJ2-1	CASSLAWTSSYNEQFF